This entry lists 23 T cell receptor beta chains sequenced from one sample in a study of CD8+ T cells in alopecia areata. Extracted RNA was reverse transcribed, and the resulting cDNA served as sequencing template. Only in-frame clones appear in the TCRdb table, and some are missing; sequencing was by immunoSEQ multiplex PCR. Of about 130,000 clones detected, 49% appear once; the ten largest clones hold around 19%. Sample: CD8+ T cells sorted from blood, taken at week 0. All receptors derive from a human donor with alopecia areata.

The rearrangement joins TRBV5-1 to TRBJ2-5; weak D call: TRBD2 (5 bases). Trimming removed 4 bases from V and 1 base from J, with 11 bases in between. Germline CDR1 and CDR2: SGHRS and YFSETQ. The CDR3 length is 14 residues. The CDR3 loop reads CASSRRGRQETQYF. The CDR3 DNA is TGCGCCAGCAGCCGTCGGGGTCGCCAAGAGACCCAGTACTTC.

The CDR3 region is CASSQDGLAGGNEQFF. The DNA for the CDR3 is TGTGCCAGCAGCCAAGATGGCCTAGCGGGGGGCAATGAGCAGTTCTTC. This chain connects TRBV11-2 to TRBJ2-1; 11 bases map to TRBD2. The V gene end was trimmed by 5 bases and the J gene end by 6 bases; junction bases not matched to a gene: 9. Germline V lookup: CDR1 SGHAT, CDR2 FQNNGV. This CDR3 is built from 16 residues.

The genes are TRBV20-1 and TRBJ1-2; no clear D gene. Trimming left V 6 bases short and J 8 bases short, with 13 bases between. Germline values: CDR1 DFQATT, CDR2 SNEGSKA (reference sequence). The CDR3 has 11 residues. The chain's CDR3 is CSAPSPDGYTF. The CDR3 nucleotides are TGCAGTGCACCCTCCCCCGACGGCTACACCTTC.

The sample holds a few counts of this clone. The V call is TRBV5-6, the J call TRBJ2-3; D gene ambiguous. CDR3 length: 13 amino acids. Trimming cost V 5 bases and J 5 bases, with 12 bases left between them. Germline V gene sequence: CDR1 SGHDT, CDR2 YYEEEE. The CDR3 bases are TGTGCCAGCAGATTTTCCATGGGAGATACGCAGTATTTT. Its translation: CASRFSMGDTQYF.

This sequence joins TRBV4-1 and TRBJ2-7, with D tentatively TRBD1 (6 bases). Trimming removed 4 bases from V and 0 bases from J, with 13 bases in between. CDR3 length equals 15 residues. Looked up from germline, CDR1 is MGHRA and CDR2 is YSYEKL. The CDR3 region has the DNA TGCGCCAGCAGCCTTGAGACAGGCAGCTCCTACGAGCAGTACTTC. It is translated as CASSLETGSSYEQYF.

This clone has more than one count but fewer than ten. This chain links TRBV5-6 with TRBJ2-5; a weak D match, TRBD2 (5 bases). Germline V gene lookup returns CDR1 SGHDT and CDR2 YYEEEE. V was trimmed by 5 bases and J by 4 bases, leaving 15 bases between them. This CDR3 contains 14 residues. DNA for the CDR3: TGTGCCAGCAGGTGGGGAGCTAGAGGAGAGACCCAGTACTTC. This sequence encodes CASRWGARGETQYF. Full variable domain (remainder filled in from reference TRBV5-6 and TRBJ2-5): DAGVTQSPTHLIKTRGQQVTLRCSPKSGHDTVSWYQQALGQGPQFIFQYYEEEERQRGNFPDRFSGHQFPNYSSELNVNALLLGDSALYLCASRWGARGETQYFGPGTRLLVL.

V and J are TRBV29-1 and TRBJ2-1; D unclear. CDR1 is SQVTM, CDR2 ANQGSEA, per germline. V lost 0 bases and J 10 bases, leaving 10 bases between the germline ends. This CDR3 contains 12 residues. CDR3 in DNA: TGCAGCGTTGAAGATCTGCCTGGGGAGCAGTTCTTC. Translating it yields CSVEDLPGEQFF.

At least ten counts were recorded for this clone. The chain couples TRBV7-9 to TRBJ2-1; D unresolved. The CDR3 is 15 amino acids. V was cut by 1 base and J by 1 base, with 8 bases left in between. Looked up from germline, CDR1 is SEHNR and CDR2 is FQNEAQ (reference sequence). This CDR3 reads CASSLGQASYNEQFF. DNA of the CDR3: TGTGCCAGCAGCTTAGGTCAGGCTTCCTACAATGAGCAGTTCTTC.

This clone occurred a few times. CDR3 protein: CASSLGTSEKLFF. In DNA, the CDR3 is TGTGCCAGCAGCTTAGGAACTAGCGAAAAACTGTTTTTT. The chain recombines TRBV13 with TRBJ1-4; D is uncertain. This CDR3 spans 13 amino acids. Between the trimmed V and J ends, which lost 0 bases and 8 bases, there was a span of 7 bases. Germline CDR1 and CDR2: PRHDT and FYEKMQ (reference sequence).

In its sample, this clone was seen a few times. The rearrangement joins TRBV6-6 to TRBJ1-1; D perhaps matches TRBD1 (6 bases). Looked up from germline, CDR1 is MNHNY and CDR2 is SVGAGI (reference sequence). CDR3 length: 14 amino acids. The ends were cut back, 3 bases at V and 4 bases at J, with 12 bases in the middle. The CDR3 DNA follows: TGTGCCAGCAGTTATGGGGACACAAGCACTGAAGCTTTCTTT. Encoded protein: CASSYGDTSTEAFF.

This clone was detected a few times. The chain has TRBV10-3 and TRBJ2-3; no reliable D call. V lost 7 bases and J 0 bases, leaving 8 bases between the germline ends. From germline, CDR1 is ENHRY and CDR2 SYGVKD. This CDR3 has 13 residues. The CDR3 nucleotides read TGTGCCATCAAGGCAGTTAGCACAGATACGCAGTATTTT. Its translation is CAIKAVSTDTQYF.

This chain uses TRBV7-8 with TRBJ2-7; no definite D call. Looked up from germline, CDR1 is SGHVS and CDR2 is FQNEAQ. Trimming cost V 3 bases and J 4 bases, with 10 bases left between them. This CDR3 spans 13 amino acids. CDR3 region: CASSFGRLYEQYF. Here the CDR3 DNA reads TGTGCCAGCAGCTTTGGACGGCTATACGAGCAGTACTTC.

This chain joins TRBV29-1 and TRBJ2-1; D might be TRBD1 (6 bases). The CDR3 runs to 17 residues. Germline CDR1 reads SQVTM; CDR2 reads ANQGSEA. Trimming took 0 bases from V and 4 from J, leaving 19 bases between them. The CDR3: CSVEDLPGTTIYNEQFF. The CDR3 bases are TGCAGCGTTGAAGATCTTCCAGGGACAACAATTTACAATGAGCAGTTCTTC.

The V call is TRBV4-1, the J call TRBJ1-1; D not certain. The germline gives CDR1 MGHRA, CDR2 YSYEKL. V dropped 0 bases and J dropped 5 bases, with 13 bases sitting between them. There are 15 residues in the CDR3. In DNA, the CDR3 is TGCGCCAGCAGCCAAGATCCTGCGGGAGGTACTGAAGCTTTCTTT. Residues: CASSQDPAGGTEAFF.

This clone was observed a few times. The V call is TRBV30, the J call TRBJ1-1; no definite D call. CDR1 and CDR2 from the germline V gene are GTSNPN and SVGIG (reference sequence). Between the trimmed V and J ends, which lost 3 bases and 0 bases, there was a span of 8 bases. The CDR3 is 13 amino acids. Here the CDR3 DNA reads TGTGCCTGGAGAAGTCAGGTGAACACTGAAGCTTTCTTT. Protein product: CAWRSQVNTEAFF.

This clone appeared a single time. Other DNA variants within this sample encode the same CDR3. The V gene is TRBV30, the J gene TRBJ1-5; a weak D match, TRBD1 (5 bases). V was pared by 3 bases and J by 5 bases, with 11 bases between. The germline V gene has CDR1 GTSNPN and CDR2 SVGIG (reference sequence). This CDR3 spans 13 amino acids. This CDR3 is CAWSLQGDQPQHF. The CDR3 DNA sequence: TGTGCCTGGAGCCTACAAGGGGATCAGCCCCAGCATTTT.

This chain links TRBV5-6 with TRBJ2-7; D is ambiguous. Looked up from germline, CDR1 is SGHDT and CDR2 is YYEEEE. V was clipped by 1 base and J by 3 bases, with 5 bases between them. The CDR3 contains 12 residues. The DNA of the CDR3 is TGTGCCAGCAGCTTGAGAGGCTACGAGCAGTACTTC. Translating it yields CASSLRGYEQYF.

This clone was picked up one time. Other nucleotide sequences in the sample specify the same CDR3. The chain uses TRBV13 and TRBJ1-2; no clear D. Per germline, CDR1 PRHDT and CDR2 FYEKMQ (reference sequence). V lost 0 bases to trimming and J lost 0 bases, with 8 bases between them. The CDR3 is made up of 15 amino acids. The CDR3 is CASSLGQAPNYGYTF. CDR3 coding DNA: TGTGCCAGCAGCTTAGGCCAGGCCCCTAACTATGGCTACACCTTC.

The chain has TRBV5-6 and TRBJ2-1; no clear D. Germline V lookup: CDR1 SGHDT, CDR2 YYEEEE. V shed 6 bases and J shed 4 bases, with 5 bases lying between them. The CDR3 totals 11 residues. CDR3 sequence (DNA): TGTGCCAGCAACCTGTACAATGAGCAGTTCTTC. Protein product: CASNLYNEQFF.

This chain links TRBV2 with TRBJ2-4; possible D gene TRBD1, 5 bases. The CDR3 length is 11 residues. In germline, CDR1 is SNHLY, CDR2 FYNNEI. Deletions cut 8 bases from V and 7 bases from J, with 9 bases between. The CDR3 DNA is TGTGCCAGCTACGCAGGGAACATTCAGTACTTC. Protein product: CASYAGNIQYF.

This clone showed up just a few times. The DNA is omitted, as the CDR3 cannot be located on it reliably, and the CDR3 follows TCRdb's listing. The chain links TRBV12-1 to TRBJ1-1; the D segment call TRBD1 is taken from the table without a DNA check. TRBV12-1 is a listed pseudogene. Including both end residues, the CDR3 is 14 amino acids long. CDR3 loop: CASTFGTGNTEAFF.

This chain joins TRBV30 and TRBJ2-7; D gene unclear. The CDR3 sequence is 12 residues long. The V end was cut by 2 bases, the J end by 2 bases, with 7 bases between. The germline CDR1 and CDR2 sequences are GTSNPN and SVGIG (reference sequence). DNA for the CDR3: TGTGCCTGGAGTAACGGCCCCTACGAGCAGTACTTC. As protein: CAWSNGPYEQYF.

The J gene is TRBJ2-1, the V gene TRBV23-1; 7 nucleotides match TRBD1. TRBV23-1 has ORF status, its function being uncertain. The CDR3 length is 15 residues. Losses at the gene ends were 4 bases for V and 3 bases for J; bases not matched to a gene: 6. The CDR3 nucleotides read TGCGCCAGCAGTCGAGGGACAGTGGTCTACAATGAGCAGTTCTTC. The encoded protein is CASSRGTVVYNEQFF.